This TCR beta chain was recorded in a study of T cell clones after liver transplantation. CDR1 is SGHVS and CDR2 is FQNEAQ in the germline V gene. This CDR3 comprises 15 residues. Trimming stripped 1 base from V and 0 bases from J, with 7 bases between. Assay: immunoSEQ multiplex PCR; the TCRdb copy retains only in-frame clones and omits some. The sample shows approximately 100,000 clones, about 88% of them seen only once. This specimen was CD4+ T cells from blood, taken approximately 4 years after liver transplant. This chain links TRBV7-8 with TRBJ1-5, with D unclear. The clonotype originates from a human patient who received a liver transplant. Among the T cells, some may be from the graft donor. CDR3 in DNA: TGTGCCAGCAGCTTAGACGGCTATAGCAATCAGCCCCAGCATTTT. Translated, it gives CASSLDGYSNQPQHF.